This TCR beta chain was retrieved from a study of blood T cell repertoires in COVID-19. The wider study: Researchers got acute and convalescent COVID-19 samples from the United States, Italy and Spain. In each case, the material was cDNA or gDNA derived from T cells, B-cell-depleted T cells, or PBMCs.

Using immunoSEQ multiplex PCR, the repertoire was profiled, and TCRdb retains in-frame clones only, with some absent. The sample includes 200,000 to 250,000 clones, less than 85% of them seen just once. Donors of Cohort 3 who recovered were those that had two negative PCRs, clearance, or symptom resolution. The TCR was taken from a man between 60 and 70 years old who had recovered from COVID-19. The specimen was PBMCs or T cells enriched from blood (not recorded which).

This CDR3 is CASGLVLDRRIYGYTF. The CDR3 DNA is TGTGCTAGTGGTTTGGTACTTGACAGGAGAATCTATGGCTACACCTTC. The rearrangement uses TRBV12-5 and TRBJ1-2, with D possibly matching TRBD1 (6 bases). The CDR3 extends over 16 amino acids. V dropped 0 bases and J dropped 4 bases, with 15 bases sitting between them. The germline V gene has CDR1 LGHNT and CDR2 FRNRAP.